This passage covers 19 T cell receptor beta chains from one sample sequenced in a study of T cells in localized non-small cell lung cancer. Only in-frame clones appear in the TCRdb table, and some are missing; sequencing was by immunoSEQ multiplex PCR. This sample has just over 70,000 clones, with roughly 90% found just once. Sequencing used peripheral blood, obtained before any cancer treatment. The receptor set was obtained from an older male donor with stage III squamous cell lung carcinoma.

V usage is TRBV7-2 and J usage is TRBJ1-1; D might be TRBD1 (5 bases). Germline-derived CDR1 and CDR2 are SGHTA and FQGNSA. Trimming pared 6 bases from V and 1 base from J, leaving 12 bases between. The CDR3 is 14 amino acids. CDR3 nucleotide sequence: TGTGCCAGCAGGGGGGGGAATCGGAACACTGAAGCTTTCTTT. Translation: CASRGGNRNTEAFF.

CDR3 bases: TGTGCCACCAGCAGAGATCTGGGGACTAGCGGAGGCAATGAGCAGTTCTTC. It encodes CATSRDLGTSGGNEQFF. V gene TRBV15 combines with J gene TRBJ2-1; 11 bases line up with TRBD2. The CDR3 contains 17 residues. Per the germline V gene, CDR1 is LNHNV and CDR2 is YYDKDF (reference sequence). V shed 0 bases, J shed 6 bases, and the junction held 7 bases outside the gene matches. The entire variable domain, with the rest obtained from reference TRBV15 and TRBJ2-1, is as follows: DAMVIQNPRYQVTQFGKPVTLSCSQTLNHNVMYWYQQKSSQAPKLLFHYYDKDFNNEADTPDNFQSRRPNTSFCFLDIRSPGLGDTAMYLCATSRDLGTSGGNEQFFGPGTRLTVL.

A single count supports this clone. This sequence joins TRBV2 and TRBJ1-5; D is perhaps TRBD1 (6 bases). Germline V gives CDR1 SNHLY, CDR2 FYNNEI. The CDR3 is 14 residues long. V lost 10 bases to trimming and J lost 0 bases, with 13 bases between them. CDR3 residues: CATNGQYSNQPQHF. The CDR3 DNA reads TGTGCCACCAATGGACAGTATAGCAATCAGCCCCAGCATTTT.

The chain couples TRBV5-1 to TRBJ1-1; D unclear. The germline CDR1 and CDR2 sequences are SGHRS and YFSETQ. V was cut by 4 bases and J by 3 bases, with 10 bases left in between. CDR3 length: 13 residues. Written as DNA, the CDR3 is TGCGCCAGCAGCCCTTTGTGGGACACTGAAGCTTTCTTT. Translation: CASSPLWDTEAFF. The whole variable domain, remainder taken from reference TRBV5-1 and TRBJ1-1, is KAGVTQTPRYLIKTRGQQVTLSCSPISGHRSVSWYQQTPGQGLQFLFEYFSETQRNKGNFPGRFSGRQFSNSRSEMNVSTLELGDSALYLCASSPLWDTEAFFGQGTRLTVV.

The chain uses TRBV6-1 and TRBJ1-5; 12 positions agree with TRBD1. This CDR3 region has 15 residues. The V and J ends lost 6 bases and 6 bases, in that order; junction bases with no gene match: 6. Germline values: CDR1 MNHNS, CDR2 SASEGT. This chain's CDR3 is CASRGTGGLGQPQHF. The CDR3 nucleotides read TGTGCCAGCAGGGGGACAGGGGGCTTGGGTCAGCCCCAGCATTTT.

This chain joins TRBV6-5 and TRBJ2-2, with D unclear. The CDR3 extends over 13 amino acids. In germline, CDR1 is MNHEY, CDR2 SVGAGI. V dropped 7 bases and J dropped 4 bases, with 10 bases sitting between them. The CDR3: CASTKAGTGELFF. CDR3 nucleotide sequence: TGTGCCAGCACCAAAGCAGGCACCGGGGAGCTGTTTTTT.

V is TRBV6-5 and J is TRBJ2-7, with a possible D match to TRBD1 (6 bases). Germline V gives CDR1 MNHEY, CDR2 SVGAGI. The CDR3 is 15 residues long. The V end was cut by 0 bases, the J end by 0 bases, with 9 bases between. The CDR3 loop reads CASSYSRTDSYEQYF. Written as DNA, the CDR3 is TGTGCCAGCAGTTACTCGAGGACAGACTCCTACGAGCAGTACTTC.

This clone appeared a few times. This chain joins TRBV13 and TRBJ2-7, with TRBD2 as a possible D gene (6 bases). Looked up from germline, CDR1 is PRHDT and CDR2 is FYEKMQ (reference sequence). CDR3 length: 13 residues. The ends were cut back, 5 bases at V and 7 bases at J, with 15 bases in the middle. The CDR3: CASSGTKAGEQYF. In nucleotides, the CDR3 is TGTGCCAGCAGCGGCACGAAGGCGGGGGAGCAGTACTTC.

The chain carries TRBV5-4 and TRBJ1-1, with 7 bases aligning to TRBD1. Germline V gene data show CDR1 as SGHNT and CDR2 as YYREEE (reference sequence). CDR3 length: 14 amino acids. The J segment lost 1 base and the V segment lost 4 bases, leaving 4 bases of the junction unmatched. The CDR3 sequence: CASSTGTANTEAFF. The CDR3 region has the DNA TGTGCCAGCAGCACCGGGACAGCGAACACTGAAGCTTTCTTT.

The chain recombines TRBV5-1 with TRBJ1-1; TRBD1 might be the D (6 bases). Trimming cost V 3 bases and J 5 bases, with 14 bases left between them. The CDR3 totals 14 residues. The V gene's germline CDR1 is SGHRS and CDR2 YFSETQ. CDR3 in DNA: TGCGCCAGCAGCTCTCAATCGGGACAAACTGAAGCTTTCTTT. Protein sequence: CASSSQSGQTEAFF.

As regards this clone: A read error may account for a junction end that differs from germline. The rearrangement links TRBV9 to TRBJ1-6, with 10 bases that match TRBD1. This CDR3 has 16 residues. Germline loops: CDR1 SGDLS, CDR2 YYNGEE. As DNA, the CDR3 is TGTGCCAGCAGCGTAGGGCCGGGACAGGGGAATTCATCCCTCCACTTT. Translating gives CASSVGPGQGNSSLHF.

The V gene is TRBV10-3, the J gene TRBJ2-3; the D call may be TRBD1 or TRBD2 (5 bases each). The V end lost 3 bases, the J end lost 4 bases, and 11 bases lay between the germline ends. CDR1 and CDR2 from the germline V gene are ENHRY and SYGVKD. The CDR3 consists of 14 residues. CDR3 amino acids: CAISDGGMADTQYF. In nucleotides, the CDR3 is TGTGCCATCAGTGATGGGGGAATGGCAGATACGCAGTATTTT.

This clone has a handful of counts. The rearrangement uses TRBV30 and TRBJ2-5; D gene unclear. Trimming took off 2 bases at V and 5 bases at J, with 6 bases between the two ends. There are 11 residues in the CDR3. Germline CDR1 is GTSNPN and CDR2 is SVGIG (reference sequence). This CDR3 is CAWSPRETQYF. In DNA, the CDR3 is TGTGCCTGGAGTCCTAGGGAGACCCAGTACTTC.

The gene calls are TRBV6-5 and TRBJ1-2, with TRBD1 matching 8 bases. This CDR3 spans 15 amino acids. In germline, CDR1 is MNHEY, CDR2 SVGAGI. Unmatched junction bases numbered 6, after V lost 0 bases and J lost 6 bases. The CDR3 sequence is CASSYSFSTGDGYTF. Here the CDR3 DNA reads TGTGCCAGCAGTTACTCGTTTTCGACAGGGGATGGCTACACCTTC.

This clone occurred once. The rearrangement links TRBV5-1 to TRBJ1-1; tentatively, D is TRBD1 (5 bases). The CDR3 spans 15 residues. In germline, CDR1 is SGHRS, CDR2 YFSETQ. V was shortened by 0 bases and J by 4 bases, with 13 bases between the two germline ends. As DNA, the CDR3 is TGCGCCAGCAGCTTGGGTGGGGCTGCGGGCACTGAAGCTTTCTTT. It encodes CASSLGGAAGTEAFF.

This chain links TRBV6-6 with TRBJ1-2; D remains ambiguous. V shed 2 bases and J shed 7 bases, with 2 bases lying between them. CDR3 size: 10 residues. The germline gives CDR1 MNHNY, CDR2 SVGAGI (reference sequence). The CDR3 loop is CASSYVGYTF. The CDR3 DNA sequence: TGTGCCAGCAGTTACGTTGGCTACACCTTC.

This clone was detected only a few times. The chain is built from TRBV6-5 and TRBJ1-1; unclear D gene. Germline V gives CDR1 MNHEY, CDR2 SVGAGI. The CDR3 has 13 amino acids. V was pared by 0 bases and J by 7 bases, with 9 bases between. CDR3: CASSYSPGSEAFF. The CDR3, as DNA: TGTGCCAGCAGTTACTCACCGGGCAGTGAAGCTTTCTTT.

V and J are TRBV2 and TRBJ1-2; D gene ambiguous. V was trimmed by 4 bases and J by 6 bases, leaving 15 bases between them. Germline V gene sequence: CDR1 SNHLY, CDR2 FYNNEI. There are 14 residues in the CDR3. DNA for the CDR3: TGTGCCAGCAGTGTCGGCAGCTCGACAAATGGCTACACCTTC. The encoded protein is CASSVGSSTNGYTF.

This clone appeared once. Other DNA variants within this sample encode the same CDR3. The gene calls are TRBV6-1 and TRBJ1-6; no definite D call. Trimming removed 4 bases at V and 5 bases at J, with 3 bases between. The CDR3 totals 12 residues. Germline V CDR1 and CDR2: MNHNS, SASEGT. The chain's CDR3 is CASSGDNSPLHF. The CDR3 DNA is TGTGCCAGCAGTGGGGATAATTCACCCCTCCACTTT.